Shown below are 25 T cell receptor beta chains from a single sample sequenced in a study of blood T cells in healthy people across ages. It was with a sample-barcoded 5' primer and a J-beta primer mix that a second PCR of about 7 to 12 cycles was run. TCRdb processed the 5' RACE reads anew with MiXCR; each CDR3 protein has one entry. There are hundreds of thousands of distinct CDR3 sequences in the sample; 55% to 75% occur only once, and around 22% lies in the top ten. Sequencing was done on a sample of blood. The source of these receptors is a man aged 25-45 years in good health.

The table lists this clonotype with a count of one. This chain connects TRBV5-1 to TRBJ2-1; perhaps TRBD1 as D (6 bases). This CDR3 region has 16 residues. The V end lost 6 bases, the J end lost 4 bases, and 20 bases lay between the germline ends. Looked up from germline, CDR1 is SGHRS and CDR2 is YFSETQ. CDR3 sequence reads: CASTASQGELYNEQFF. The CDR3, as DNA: TGCGCCAGCACCGCATCACAGGGCGAATTGTACAATGAGCAGTTCTTC.

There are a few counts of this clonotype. The CDR3 nucleotides are TGTGCCAGCAGCTTAGGACTAGCGACCTACAATGAGCAGTTCTTC. The encoded protein is CASSLGLATYNEQFF. This sequence joins TRBV7-2 and TRBJ2-1; TRBD2 matches 8 bases. The germline V gene encodes CDR1 SGHTA and CDR2 FQGNSA. This CDR3 is built from 15 residues. Trimming removed 1 base from V and 2 bases from J; junction bases left unmatched: 1. The whole variable domain, filled in from reference TRBV7-2 and TRBJ2-1, reads GAGVSQSPSNKVTEKGKDVELRCDPISGHTALYWYRQSLGQGLEFLIYFQGNSAPDKSGLPSDRFSAERTGGSVSTLTIQRTQQEDSAVYLCASSLGLATYNEQFFGPGTRLTVL.

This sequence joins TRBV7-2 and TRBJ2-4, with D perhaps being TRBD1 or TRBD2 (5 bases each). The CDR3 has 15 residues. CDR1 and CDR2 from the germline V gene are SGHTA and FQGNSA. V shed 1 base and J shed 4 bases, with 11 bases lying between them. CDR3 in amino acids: CASSLVGPGKNIQYF. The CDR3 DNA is TGTGCCAGCAGCTTAGTGGGGCCGGGGAAAAACATTCAGTACTTC. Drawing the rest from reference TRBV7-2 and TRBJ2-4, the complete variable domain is GAGVSQSPSNKVTEKGKDVELRCDPISGHTALYWYRQSLGQGLEFLIYFQGNSAPDKSGLPSDRFSAERTGGSVSTLTIQRTQQEDSAVYLCASSLVGPGKNIQYFGAGTRLSVL.

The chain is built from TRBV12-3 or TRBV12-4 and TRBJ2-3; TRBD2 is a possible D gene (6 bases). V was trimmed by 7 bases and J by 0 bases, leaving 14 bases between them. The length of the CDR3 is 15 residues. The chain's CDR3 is CASNLVSGSTDTQYF. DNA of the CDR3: TGTGCCAGCAATTTGGTTAGCGGAAGCACAGATACGCAGTATTTT.

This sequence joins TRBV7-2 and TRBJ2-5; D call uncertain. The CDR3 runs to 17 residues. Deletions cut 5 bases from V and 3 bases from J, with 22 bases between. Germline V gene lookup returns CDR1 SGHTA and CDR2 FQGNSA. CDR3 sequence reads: CASSTHSAPTNKETQYF. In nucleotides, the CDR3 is TGTGCCAGCAGCACGCACAGTGCCCCCACAAACAAAGAGACCCAGTACTTC.

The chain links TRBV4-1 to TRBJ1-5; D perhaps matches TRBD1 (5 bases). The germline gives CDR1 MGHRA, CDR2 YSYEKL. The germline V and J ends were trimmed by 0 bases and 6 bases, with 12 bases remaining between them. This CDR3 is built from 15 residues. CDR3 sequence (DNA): TGCGCCAGCAGCCAAGAAAGGGGTATTGGTCAGCCCCAGCATTTT. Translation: CASSQERGIGQPQHF.

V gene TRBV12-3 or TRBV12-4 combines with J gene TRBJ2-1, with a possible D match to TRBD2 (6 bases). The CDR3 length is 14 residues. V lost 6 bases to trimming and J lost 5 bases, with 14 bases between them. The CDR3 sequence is CASSLPSVDNEQFF. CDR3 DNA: TGTGCCAGCAGCCTGCCTAGCGTAGACAATGAGCAGTTCTTC.

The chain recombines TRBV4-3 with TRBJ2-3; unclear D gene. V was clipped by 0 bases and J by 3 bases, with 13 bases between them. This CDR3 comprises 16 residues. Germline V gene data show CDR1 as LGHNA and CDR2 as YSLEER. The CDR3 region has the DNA TGCGCCAGCAGCCAAGACATTAGCTTCGGGACAGATACGCAGTATTTT. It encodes CASSQDISFGTDTQYF.

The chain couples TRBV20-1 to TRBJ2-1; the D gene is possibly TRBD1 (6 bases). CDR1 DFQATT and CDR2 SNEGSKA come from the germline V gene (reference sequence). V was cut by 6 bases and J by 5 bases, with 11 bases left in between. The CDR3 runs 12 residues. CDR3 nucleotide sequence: TGCAGTGCAATCGGACAGAACAATGAGCAGTTCTTC. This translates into CSAIGQNNEQFF.

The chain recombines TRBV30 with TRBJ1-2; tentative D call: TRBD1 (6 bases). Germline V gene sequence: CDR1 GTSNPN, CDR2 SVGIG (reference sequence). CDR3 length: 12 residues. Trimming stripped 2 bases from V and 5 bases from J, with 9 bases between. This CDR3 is CAWSLGAYGYTF. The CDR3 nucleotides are TGTGCCTGGAGTCTGGGGGCGTATGGCTACACCTTC.

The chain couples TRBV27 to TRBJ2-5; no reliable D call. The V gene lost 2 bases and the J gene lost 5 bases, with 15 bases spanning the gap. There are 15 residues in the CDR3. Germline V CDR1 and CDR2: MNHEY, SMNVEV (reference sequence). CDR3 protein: CASSLKARAGETQYF. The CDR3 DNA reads TGTGCCAGCAGTTTAAAAGCGCGAGCTGGGGAGACCCAGTACTTC.

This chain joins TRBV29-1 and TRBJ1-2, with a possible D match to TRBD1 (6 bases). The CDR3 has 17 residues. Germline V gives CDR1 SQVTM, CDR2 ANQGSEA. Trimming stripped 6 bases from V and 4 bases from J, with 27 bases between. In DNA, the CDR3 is TGCAGCGTCGGCTTACAGGGAGGATGGGGCTTTGGCTATGGCTACACCTTC. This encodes CSVGLQGGWGFGYGYTF.

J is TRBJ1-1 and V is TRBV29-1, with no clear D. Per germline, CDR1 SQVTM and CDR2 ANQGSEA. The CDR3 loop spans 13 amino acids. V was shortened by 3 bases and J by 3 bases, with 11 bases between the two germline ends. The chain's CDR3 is CSVDLQPYTEAFF. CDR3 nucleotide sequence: TGCAGCGTTGACTTACAGCCCTACACTGAAGCTTTCTTT. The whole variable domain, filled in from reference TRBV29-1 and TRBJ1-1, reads SAVISQKPSRDICQRGTSLTIQCQVDSQVTMMFWYRQQPGQSLTLIATANQGSEATYESGFVIDKFPISRPNLTFSTLTVSNMSPEDSSIYLCSVDLQPYTEAFFGQGTRLTVV.

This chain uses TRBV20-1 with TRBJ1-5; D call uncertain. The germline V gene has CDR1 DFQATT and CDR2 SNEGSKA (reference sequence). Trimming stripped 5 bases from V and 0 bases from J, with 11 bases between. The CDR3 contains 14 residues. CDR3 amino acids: CSAEAIDSNQPQHF. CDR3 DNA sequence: TGCAGTGCTGAGGCCATCGATAGCAATCAGCCCCAGCATTTT.

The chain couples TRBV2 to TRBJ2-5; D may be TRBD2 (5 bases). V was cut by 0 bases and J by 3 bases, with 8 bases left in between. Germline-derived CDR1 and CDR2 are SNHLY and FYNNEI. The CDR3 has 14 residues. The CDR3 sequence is CASSEATGKETQYF. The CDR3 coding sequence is TGTGCCAGCAGTGAAGCGACGGGGAAAGAGACCCAGTACTTC. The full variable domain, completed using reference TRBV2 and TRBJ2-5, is EPEVTQTPSHQVTQMGQEVILRCVPISNHLYFYWYRQILGQKVEFLVSFYNNEISEKSEIFDDQFSVERPDGSNFTLKIRSTKLEDSAMYFCASSEATGKETQYFGPGTRLLVL.

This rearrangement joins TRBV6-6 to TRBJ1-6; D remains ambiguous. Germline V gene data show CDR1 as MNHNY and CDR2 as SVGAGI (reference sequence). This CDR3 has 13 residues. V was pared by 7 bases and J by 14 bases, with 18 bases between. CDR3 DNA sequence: TGTGCCAGCACGTATGAACCTGGGGTTACCCTCCACTTT. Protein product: CASTYEPGVTLHF.

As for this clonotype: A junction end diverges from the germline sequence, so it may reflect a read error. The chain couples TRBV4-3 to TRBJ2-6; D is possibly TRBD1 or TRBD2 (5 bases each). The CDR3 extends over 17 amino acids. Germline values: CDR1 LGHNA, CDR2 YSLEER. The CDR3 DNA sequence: TGCGCCAGCAGCCAAGAGTGGACTGGCTCTGGGGCCAACGTCCCGACTTTC. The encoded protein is CASSQEWTGSGANVPTF.

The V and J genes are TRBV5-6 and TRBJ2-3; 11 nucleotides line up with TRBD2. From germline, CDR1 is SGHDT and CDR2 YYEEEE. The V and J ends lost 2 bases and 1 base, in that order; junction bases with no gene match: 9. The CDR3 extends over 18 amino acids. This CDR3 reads CASSLLAGEARGTDTQYF. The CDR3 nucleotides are TGTGCCAGCAGCTTACTAGCGGGAGAAGCTAGGGGCACAGATACGCAGTATTTT.

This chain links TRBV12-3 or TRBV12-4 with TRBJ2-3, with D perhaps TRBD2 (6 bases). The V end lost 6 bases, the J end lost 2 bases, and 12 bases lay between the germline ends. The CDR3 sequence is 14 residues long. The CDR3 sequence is CASRRRGNTDTQYF. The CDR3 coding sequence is TGTGCCAGCAGACGGAGGGGTAACACAGATACGCAGTATTTT.

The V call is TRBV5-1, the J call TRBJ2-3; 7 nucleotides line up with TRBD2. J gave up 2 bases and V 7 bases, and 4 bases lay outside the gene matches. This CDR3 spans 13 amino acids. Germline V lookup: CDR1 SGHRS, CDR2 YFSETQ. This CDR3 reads CASYGGFTDTQYF. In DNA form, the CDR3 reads TGCGCCAGCTACGGGGGGTTCACAGATACGCAGTATTTT. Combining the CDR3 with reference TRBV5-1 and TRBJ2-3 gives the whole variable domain KAGVTQTPRYLIKTRGQQVTLSCSPISGHRSVSWYQQTPGQGLQFLFEYFSETQRNKGNFPGRFSGRQFSNSRSEMNVSTLELGDSALYLCASYGGFTDTQYFGPGTRLTVL.

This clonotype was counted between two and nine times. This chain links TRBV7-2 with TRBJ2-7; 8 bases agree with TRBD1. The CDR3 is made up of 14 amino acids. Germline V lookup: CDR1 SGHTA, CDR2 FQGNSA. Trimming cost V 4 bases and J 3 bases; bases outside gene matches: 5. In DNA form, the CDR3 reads TGTGCCAGCAGCTCACAGGGGGGTAGCTACGAGCAGTACTTC. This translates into CASSSQGGSYEQYF. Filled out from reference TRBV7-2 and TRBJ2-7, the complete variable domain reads GAGVSQSPSNKVTEKGKDVELRCDPISGHTALYWYRQSLGQGLEFLIYFQGNSAPDKSGLPSDRFSAERTGGSVSTLTIQRTQQEDSAVYLCASSSQGGSYEQYFGPGTRLTVT.

CDR3: CASSSYRKQETQYF. CDR3 in DNA: TGTGCCAGCAGCTCCTACAGAAAGCAAGAGACCCAGTACTTC. The gene calls are TRBV7-9 and TRBJ2-5; the D is unclear. Germline V lookup: CDR1 SEHNR, CDR2 FQNEAQ (reference sequence). Trimming left V 4 bases short and J 2 bases short, with 11 bases between. The CDR3 length is 14 residues.

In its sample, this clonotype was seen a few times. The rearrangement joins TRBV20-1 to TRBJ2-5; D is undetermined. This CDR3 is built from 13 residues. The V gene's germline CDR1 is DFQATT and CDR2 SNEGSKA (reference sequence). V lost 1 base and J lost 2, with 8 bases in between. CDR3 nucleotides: TGCAGTGCTAGAGGTCCAACACAAGAGACCCAGTACTTC. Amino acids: CSARGPTQETQYF.

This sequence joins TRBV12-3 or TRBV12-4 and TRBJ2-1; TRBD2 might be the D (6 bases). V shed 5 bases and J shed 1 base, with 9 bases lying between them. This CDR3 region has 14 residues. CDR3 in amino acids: CASSMGGSYNEQFF. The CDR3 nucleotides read TGTGCCAGCAGTATGGGGGGATCCTACAATGAGCAGTTCTTC.

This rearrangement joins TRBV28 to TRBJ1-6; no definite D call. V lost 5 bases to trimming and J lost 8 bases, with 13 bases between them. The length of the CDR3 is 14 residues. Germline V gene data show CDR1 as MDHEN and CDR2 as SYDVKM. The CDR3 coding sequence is TGTGCCAGCAGTCCGATGCTGTGGGATTCACCCCTCCACTTT. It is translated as CASSPMLWDSPLHF.